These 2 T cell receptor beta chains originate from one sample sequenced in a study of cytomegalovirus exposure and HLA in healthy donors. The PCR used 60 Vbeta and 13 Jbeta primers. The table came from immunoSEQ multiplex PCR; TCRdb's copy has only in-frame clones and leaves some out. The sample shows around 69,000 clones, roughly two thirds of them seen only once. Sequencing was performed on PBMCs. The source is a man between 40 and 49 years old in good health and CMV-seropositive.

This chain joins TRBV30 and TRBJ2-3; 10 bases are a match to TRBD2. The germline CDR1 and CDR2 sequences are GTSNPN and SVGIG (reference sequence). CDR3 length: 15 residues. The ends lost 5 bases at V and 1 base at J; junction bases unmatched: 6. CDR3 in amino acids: CAWGSSGGGTDTQYF. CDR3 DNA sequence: TGTGCCTGGGGATCTAGCGGGGGTGGCACAGATACGCAGTATTTT.

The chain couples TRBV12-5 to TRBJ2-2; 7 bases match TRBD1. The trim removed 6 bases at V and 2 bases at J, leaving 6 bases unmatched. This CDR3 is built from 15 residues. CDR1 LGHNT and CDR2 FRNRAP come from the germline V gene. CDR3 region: CASGRGQVNTGELFF. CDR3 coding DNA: TGTGCTAGTGGCCGAGGACAGGTTAACACCGGGGAGCTGTTTTTT.